This T cell receptor beta chain was sequenced in a study of a mutant IDH1 vaccine in newly diagnosed glioma. Study background: Vaccination began 4-6 weeks post radiotherapy alone, or with temozolomide cycles.

Clones were sequenced by immunoSEQ multiplex PCR, and TCRdb holds only the in-frame ones, with some missing. The table lists about 50,000 clones, approximately 76% of them singletons. Note on this clone: Its antigen remains unidentified.

CDR1 is SGHNT and CDR2 is YYREEE in the germline V gene (reference sequence). Trimming stripped 1 base from V and 2 bases from J, with 5 bases between. The CDR3 length is 13 residues. Stated time point: week 47, end of study. In the vaccine, a single dose held 300 ug of the mutant IDH1 20-mer peptide, along with topical imiquimod. Sequencing used PBMCs, obtained from a glioma patient whose treatment included an IDH1 peptide vaccine. The sequence came from a middle-aged woman with glioma. Some clones in this sample may be carry-over from other donors' samples. The genes are TRBV5-4 and TRBJ2-3; D is uncertain. The CDR3 here is CASSLSLTDTQYF. The CDR3, as DNA: TGTGCCAGCAGCTTGTCACTCACAGATACGCAGTATTTT.